Listed below are T cell receptor beta chains from one sample, sequenced in a study of post-analysis software for immune sequencing data. Using its own MiXCR run on the PCR reads, TCRdb lists one record per CDR3 protein. This sample carries approximately 630,000 distinct CDR3 sequences, around 60% of them seen once, and the ten largest clones take about 11%. Sequencing was carried out using blood. The receptors shown here come from a girl aged 2-10 years with multiple sclerosis. Both conserved end residues are part of each CDR3. The D gene is left open where the match is weak. Size tells how often a clone was seen (once, few, many) or the class of an expanded clone, and some rows leave it out.

D	size	V	J	DNA	CDR3
NA	NA	TRBV6-1	TRBJ2-7	TGTGCCAGCAGTCCTGGACAGGGAATTAGCGGGAGAACCTACGAGCAGTACTTC	CASSPGQGISGRTYEQYF
TRBD1	NA	TRBV5-1	TRBJ2-7	TGCGCCAGCAGAGACAGGGAAATGGGCGAGCAGTACTTC	CASRDREMGEQYF
NA	NA	TRBV30	TRBJ2-7	TGTGCCTGGAGTGCCCCAGGCTACGAGCAGTACTTC	CAWSAPGYEQYF
NA	NA	TRBV29-1	TRBJ2-1	TGCAGCGTTGTCTACGGCGGCTACAATGAGCAGTTCTTC	CSVVYGGYNEQFF
NA	NA	TRBV2	TRBJ2-1	TGTGCCAGCAGCCCGAGTCTTAGAAATGAGCAGTTCTTC	CASSPSLRNEQFF
TRBD1	NA	TRBV10-3	TRBJ1-2	TGTGCCATCAGCTATGGGACAGGGGGCATGAGCCATGGCTACACCTTC	CAISYGTGGMSHGYTF
TRBD2	NA	TRBV25-1	TRBJ2-5	TGTGCCAGCAGTGAAGTCCCTAGCGGACAAGAGACCCAGTACTTC	CASSEVPSGQETQYF
TRBD1	few	TRBV29-1	TRBJ1-2	TGCAGCGTTGAAGGGACAGGGGGCGCAGGTGGCTATGGCTACACCTTC	CSVEGTGGAGGYGYTF
TRBD1	NA	TRBV5-1	TRBJ2-5	TGCGCCAGCGCGGACAGGGTCCCCCAAGAGACCCAGTACTTC	CASADRVPQETQYF
NA	NA	TRBV29-1	TRBJ2-5	TGCAGCGTTGGAACGTCCACCCAAGAGACCCAGTACTTC	CSVGTSTQETQYF
TRBD2	NA	TRBV7-3	TRBJ2-1	TGTGCCAGCAGCAAGGTGGGGGAGGGCCGATACAATGAGCAGTTCTTC	CASSKVGEGRYNEQFF
NA	NA	TRBV7-9	TRBJ1-2	TGTGCCAGCAGCTTAGGAGGCCCCAGGGACTCTTACGGCTACACCTTC	CASSLGGPRDSYGYTF
TRBD1	NA	TRBV9	TRBJ2-5	TGTGCCAGCAGCGTTTTCGGGACAGGGGAAGAGACCCAGTACTTC	CASSVFGTGEETQYF
NA	few	TRBV20-1	TRBJ2-1	TGCAGTGCTAGAGATAGGGAGGGGGGCTCCTACAATGAGCAGTTCTTC	CSARDREGGSYNEQFF
TRBD1	NA	TRBV29-1	TRBJ1-2	TGCAGCGTTGGTCCGACAGGGGTTGCAAAAGCTAACTATGGCTACACCTTC	CSVGPTGVAKANYGYTF
TRBD2	once	TRBV28	TRBJ2-7	TGTGCCAGCACCAGGTCGGGAGGTTACGAGCAGTACTTC	CASTRSGGYEQYF
NA	few	TRBV10-3	TRBJ2-1	TGTGCCATCAGTCCCTACCATCCTAGCGCGGGAAACCACAATGAGCAGTTCTTC	CAISPYHPSAGNHNEQFF
NA	NA	TRBV10-2	TRBJ2-3	TGCGCCAGCAGTGAGTTTGGGGGGACGCAGTATTTT	CASSEFGGTQYF
TRBD1	NA	TRBV10-3	TRBJ1-2	TGTGCCATCAGTGAGCGCGGACAGGGGAATGACGATGGCTACACCTTC	CAISERGQGNDDGYTF
NA	few	TRBV5-1	TRBJ2-3	TGCGCCAGCACCCCCGGGGTCAGGGACACAGATACGCAGTATTTT	CASTPGVRDTDTQYF
TRBD2	NA	TRBV5-1	TRBJ2-1	TGCGCCAGCAGCACCGCTAGCGGGGAGAATGAGCAGTTCTTC	CASSTASGENEQFF
NA	NA	TRBV29-1	TRBJ2-1	TGCAGCGTTGAGGGAGCGGTCTCCTACAATGAGCAGTTCTTC	CSVEGAVSYNEQFF
TRBD1	few	TRBV29-1	TRBJ2-7	TGCAGCGTTGAAGCGGGGACAGGGGGAATCTACGAGCAGTACTTC	CSVEAGTGGIYEQYF
NA	NA	TRBV20-1	TRBJ2-5	TGCAGTGCTCGGTCTCTAGAGGTCATCACTGAGACCCAGTACTTC	CSARSLEVITETQYF
TRBD1	few	TRBV5-1	TRBJ2-1	TGCGCCAGCAGCTTGGCCGGGACAGGGGGAAGGGATGAGCAGTTCTTC	CASSLAGTGGRDEQFF
TRBD2	NA	TRBV7-8	TRBJ2-5	TGTGCCAGCAGCTCTACTAGCGGGGGTACCCAAGAGACCCAGTACTTC	CASSSTSGGTQETQYF
NA	NA	TRBV20-1	TRBJ2-1	TGCAGTGCAAAAGACAGGAGCCGGTTGGAGCAGTTCTTC	CSAKDRSRLEQFF
NA	NA	TRBV20-1	TRBJ1-4	TGCAGTGCTGCCCGACCGGGAGAAAAACTGTTTTTT	CSAARPGEKLFF
NA	NA	TRBV28	TRBJ2-7	TGTGCCAGCAGTTCCCTAGGCGGCCAGAGCTCCTACGAGCAGTACTTC	CASSSLGGQSSYEQYF
NA	few	TRBV7-9	TRBJ1-2	TGTGCCAGCAGCTTATCCGAGGGACTCTATGGCTACACCTTC	CASSLSEGLYGYTF
TRBD2	few	TRBV12-3/TRBV12-4	TRBJ2-3	TGTGCCAGCACCGTAGGACTAGCGGGAAGCACAGATACGCAGTATTTT	CASTVGLAGSTDTQYF
TRBD1	NA	TRBV10-3	TRBJ1-4	TGTGCCATCAGTGAGCTTTGGACAGGGGGGGAAGAAAAACTGTTTTTT	CAISELWTGGEEKLFF
TRBD2	NA	TRBV20-1	TRBJ2-1	TGCAGCCTAAGGCGGGAGTTGAACAATGAGCAGTTCTTC	CSLRRELNNEQFF
NA	NA	TRBV4-1	TRBJ1-1	TGCGCCAGCGGGCGGGGTGAGAACACTGAAGCTTTCTTT	CASGRGENTEAFF
NA	NA	TRBV2	TRBJ2-1	TGTGCCAGCAGTGAAGTGAGGGGGCAGTTCTTC	CASSEVRGQFF
NA	few	TRBV7-6	TRBJ2-1	TGTGCCAGCAGCTTAAGCCAGGTTAACAATGAGCAGTTCTTC	CASSLSQVNNEQFF
NA	NA	TRBV27	TRBJ2-1	TGTGCCAGCAGTTTAGTGGGACCACTCTACAATGAGCAGTTCTTC	CASSLVGPLYNEQFF
NA	few	TRBV29-1	TRBJ2-7	TGCAGCGTTGAGTTCAGGGGCCAGCAGTACTTC	CSVEFRGQQYF